This TCR beta chain derives from a study of blood T cell repertoires in COVID-19. At the level of the study: From T cells, B-cell-depleted T cells, or PBMCs came the material, which was cDNA or gDNA.

The CDR3 has 17 residues. J gave up 0 bases and V 4 bases, and 10 bases lay outside the gene matches. The germline V gene encodes CDR1 SGHTA and CDR2 FQGNSA. Those who participated ranged in age from about 18 to 95 years and resided in 20 to 30 US areas. Self-reported history from a screening survey and questionnaire set each donor's cohort. The table lists this clone with a count of one. Study processing details: Using reference gene primer amplification, nucleated cell counts were estimated. Sequenced by immunoSEQ multiplex PCR; TCRdb stores in-frame clones only, minus some. The V and J calls and clone size are taken from that table; D and trimming were inferred from the DNA. The sample lists under 200,000 clones; approximately 87% were seen once.

The chain couples TRBV7-2 to TRBJ2-5; 8 bases map to TRBD2. Sequences were obtained from PBMCs or T cells enriched from blood (not recorded which). This sequence originates from a woman aged 45-60 years who had recovered from COVID-19. The CDR3, as DNA: TGTGCCAGCAGCTACTCGCCGGTAGCGGGGTACCAAGAGACCCAGTACTTC. Translating it yields CASSYSPVAGYQETQYF.